A single sample is the source of the 4 T cell receptor beta chains below, sequenced in a study of blood T cell repertoires in COVID-19. Some clones are missing from TCRdb's copy, which holds only in-frame ones; the method was immunoSEQ multiplex PCR. The sample carries 200,000 to 300,000 clones, 70% to 90% recorded once. Sequenced: PBMCs or T cells enriched from blood (not recorded which). The receptors shown here come from a woman aged 50 to 60 with acute COVID-19.

The chain joins TRBV19 to TRBJ1-1; D unclear. The CDR3 has 15 amino acids. CDR1 and CDR2 (germline): LNHDA, SQIVND (reference sequence). The V and J ends lost 3 bases and 5 bases respectively, with 16 bases between them. The DNA for the CDR3 is TGTGCCAGTAGTATTTCTGCTAGAAAAGCGACTGAAGCTTTCTTT. Protein: CASSISARKATEAFF.

The V gene is TRBV5-1, the J gene TRBJ1-5, with D perhaps matching TRBD1 (6 bases). Germline CDR1 reads SGHRS; CDR2 reads YFSETQ. V lost 2 bases and J 7 bases, leaving 13 bases between the germline ends. The CDR3 runs 14 residues. This chain's CDR3 is CASSFEGGRQPQHF. In DNA form, the CDR3 reads TGCGCCAGCAGCTTCGAAGGGGGTAGGCAGCCCCAGCATTTT. Filled out from reference TRBV5-1 and TRBJ1-5, the complete variable domain reads KAGVTQTPRYLIKTRGQQVTLSCSPISGHRSVSWYQQTPGQGLQFLFEYFSETQRNKGNFPGRFSGRQFSNSRSEMNVSTLELGDSALYLCASSFEGGRQPQHFGDGTRLSIL.

The chain links TRBV3-1 (or the pseudogene TRBV3-2) to TRBJ2-5, with D possibly being TRBD2 (6 bases). V was cut by 4 bases and J by 1 base, with 13 bases left in between. There are 15 residues in the CDR3. Germline CDR1 LGHDT, CDR2 YNNKEL (reference sequence). CDR3: CASSPYLGGQETQYF. The CDR3 DNA follows: TGTGCCAGCAGCCCTTATCTGGGGGGCCAAGAGACCCAGTACTTC.

The chain links TRBV28 to TRBJ2-4; 8 nucleotides align to TRBD1. The CDR3 is 16 amino acids. The V gene end was trimmed by 5 bases and the J gene end by 5 bases; junction bases not matched to a gene: 11. Germline V gene sequence: CDR1 MDHEN, CDR2 SYDVKM. The CDR3 region is CASSLRTGILQNIQYF. Here the CDR3 DNA reads TGTGCCAGCAGTCTCCGGACAGGGATATTACAAAACATTCAGTACTTC.